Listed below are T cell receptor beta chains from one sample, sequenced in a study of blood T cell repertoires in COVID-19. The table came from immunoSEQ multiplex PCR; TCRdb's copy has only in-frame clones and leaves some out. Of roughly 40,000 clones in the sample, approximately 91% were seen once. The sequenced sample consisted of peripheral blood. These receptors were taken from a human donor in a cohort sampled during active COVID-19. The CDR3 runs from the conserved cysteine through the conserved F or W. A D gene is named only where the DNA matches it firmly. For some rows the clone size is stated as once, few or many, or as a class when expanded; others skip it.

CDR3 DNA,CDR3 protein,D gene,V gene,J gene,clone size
TGCGCCAGCAGTCCCCCCTACCAAGAGACCCAGTACTTC,CASSPPYQETQYF,NA,TRBV5-1,TRBJ2-5,NA
TGTGCCAGTAGCCCAGGACAAGGCAATGAGCAGTTCTTC,CASSPGQGNEQFF,NA,TRBV19,TRBJ2-1,NA
TGTGCCAGCAGCCGGGGCGTCCGGACCAGCTCCTACAATGAGCAGTTCTTC,CASSRGVRTSSYNEQFF,NA,TRBV14,TRBJ2-1,NA
TGTGCCAGCAGCTACCGACTCTCTGGGGCCAACGTCCTGACTTTC,CASSYRLSGANVLTF,NA,TRBV7-2,TRBJ2-6,few
TGCGCCAGCAGCTTGGCGGGGGGGCTGAATTCACCCCTCCACTTT,CASSLAGGLNSPLHF,NA,TRBV5-1,TRBJ1-6,once
TGTGCCAGCAGTGACTTAGGGACTCCTTCTTGGTCCTACGAGCAGTACTTC,CASSDLGTPSWSYEQYF,NA,TRBV2,TRBJ2-7,NA
TGTGCCAGCAGCGTTCGACAGGGGAGCTCCTACGAGCAGTACTTC,CASSVRQGSSYEQYF,TRBD1,TRBV9,TRBJ2-7,NA
TGTGCCAGCAGTTTAAGGCAGGGCTATGGCTACACCTTC,CASSLRQGYGYTF,NA,TRBV27,TRBJ1-2,NA
TGTGCCAGTAGTATACTGCAGGGCCACGAGCAGTACTTC,CASSILQGHEQYF,NA,TRBV19,TRBJ2-7,NA
TGTGCCAGCACCTCCGTACGGGAAACTAGCACAGATACGCAGTATTTT,CASTSVRETSTDTQYF,NA,TRBV7-2,TRBJ2-3,NA
TGTGCCAGCAGCACCATGGACAGGGGATCGGCTTTCTTT,CASSTMDRGSAFF,TRBD1,TRBV7-2,TRBJ1-1,NA
TGTGCCACCAGTGATTCGGGGGGCGGATATCACACAGATACGCAGTATTTT,CATSDSGGGYHTDTQYF,NA,TRBV24-1,TRBJ2-3,NA
TGTGCCAGCTCAAAGATTGGCGGCCTAACCGAATTT,CASSKIGGLTEF,NA,TRBV18,TRBJ1-1,once
TGTGCCATCAGTGGGGACAGAGAGCAGTACTTC,CAISGDREQYF,TRBD1,TRBV10-3,TRBJ2-7,once
TGTGCCATCAGTGAGTCTAGGGAGAGGCGCAATGAGCAGTTCTTC,CAISESRERRNEQFF,NA,TRBV10-3,TRBJ2-1,NA
TGTGCCAGCAGTGAAGGAGACACCGGGGAGCTGTTTTTT,CASSEGDTGELFF,NA,TRBV6-4,TRBJ2-2,NA
TGTGCCTGGAGGGCCCTAGCGGGGGGAACCGGTGAGCAGTTCTTC,CAWRALAGGTGEQFF,TRBD2,TRBV30,TRBJ2-1,NA
TGTGCCAGTAGGACCCAGGACATGGGTGGCTACACCTTC,CASRTQDMGGYTF,NA,TRBV19,TRBJ1-2,NA
TGTGCCAGCAAAGCCAGCGGGTTAAATACGCAGTATTTT,CASKASGLNTQYF,NA,TRBV6-5,TRBJ2-3,once
TGTGCCAGCAGCTTGTTCGTATCGGGACAGGGCACTTTCTTT,CASSLFVSGQGTFF,TRBD1,TRBV5-4,TRBJ1-1,few
TGTGCCTGGAGTGTACTGGGGCAGGGGGCGGAAGCTTTCTTT,CAWSVLGQGAEAFF,TRBD1,TRBV30,TRBJ1-1,NA
TGTGCCAGCAGCCACGACAGGGACCCCTACAATGAGCAGTTCTTC,CASSHDRDPYNEQFF,TRBD1,TRBV14,TRBJ2-1,NA
TGTGCCAGCAGTTACAGCGCCTTGAACTATGGCTACACCTTC,CASSYSALNYGYTF,NA,TRBV6-5,TRBJ1-2,NA
TGTGCCAGTAGTATCCAGGGAGGCTCAAATCAGCCCCAGCATTTT,CASSIQGGSNQPQHF,NA,TRBV19,TRBJ1-5,NA
TGTGCCAGCAGCTTATCGGCCCAGGGGAGTAATGAGCAGTTCTTC,CASSLSAQGSNEQFF,NA,TRBV7-6,TRBJ2-1,NA
TGCGCCAGCACACCAATCGGGAATAACTATGGCTACACCTTC,CASTPIGNNYGYTF,NA,TRBV5-1,TRBJ1-2,NA
TGTGCCAGCAGTTGGACTGACGTACGCGAGCAGTACTTC,CASSWTDVREQYF,NA,TRBV6-2/TRBV6-3,TRBJ2-7,NA
TGTGCCTGGAATGATCAGGAACCGCTCCCCCTCCACTTT,CAWNDQEPLPLHF,NA,TRBV30,TRBJ1-6,NA
TGTGCCAGTACCCGAGCCAACCCTCGGAGCTCCTATAATTCACCCCTCCACTTT,CASTRANPRSSYNSPLHF,NA,TRBV19,TRBJ1-6,NA
TGTGCCACCAGTGATTTGGCTAGCGGGGGGGATGAATCCGCGAACACCGGGGAGCTGTTTTTT,CATSDLASGGDESANTGELFF,TRBD2,TRBV24-1,TRBJ2-2,NA
TGTGCCAGCAGGGGGCAGTCGGAAAAACTGTTTTTT,CASRGQSEKLFF,NA,TRBV7-2,TRBJ1-4,once
TGTGCCAGCAGGGGGACAGCCACTGAAGCTTTCTTT,CASRGTATEAFF,TRBD1,TRBV6-5,TRBJ1-1,NA
TGTGCCAGCAGCCTTCGACAGGGCATTAGAAACACTATATATTTT,CASSLRQGIRNTIYF,TRBD1,TRBV3-1/TRBV3-2,TRBJ1-3,NA
TGCGCCAGCAGCTTGGGACAGGGATTAACCGGGGAGCTGTTTTTT,CASSLGQGLTGELFF,TRBD1,TRBV5-1,TRBJ2-2,NA
TGTGCCAGCTTCTTCGGGGGGGCTAACACCGGGGAGCTGTTTTTT,CASFFGGANTGELFF,TRBD2,TRBV6-6,TRBJ2-2,NA
TGTGCCAGCAGTTCCACAACCCGAGGGACCTACGAGCAGTACTTC,CASSSTTRGTYEQYF,NA,TRBV6-5,TRBJ2-7,NA
TGCGCCAGCACGAAGGACAGGGGGCGGCAAGAGACCCAGTACTTC,CASTKDRGRQETQYF,TRBD1,TRBV5-1,TRBJ2-5,NA
TGTGCCAGCAGTGAAGCGGGGACGGAGGACAGGAGGCAAGAGACCCAGTACTTC,CASSEAGTEDRRQETQYF,TRBD1,TRBV6-1,TRBJ2-5,once
TGTGCCAGCAGCCAAGATCCAGGGACAGACTATGGCTACACCTTC,CASSQDPGTDYGYTF,TRBD1,TRBV3-1/TRBV3-2,TRBJ1-2,NA
TGTGCCAGCAGCTTAGGTCTGCAGGGCAATGAGCAGTTCTTC,CASSLGLQGNEQFF,NA,TRBV7-2,TRBJ2-1,NA
TGTGCCAGCAGCCCTGGAGGGACAGGGGGAACCGGGGAGCTGTTTTTT,CASSPGGTGGTGELFF,TRBD1,TRBV5-4,TRBJ2-2,NA
TGTGCCACCCTTTCGGCGGGATTCTCCTACAATGAGCAGTTCTTC,CATLSAGFSYNEQFF,NA,TRBV24-1,TRBJ2-1,NA